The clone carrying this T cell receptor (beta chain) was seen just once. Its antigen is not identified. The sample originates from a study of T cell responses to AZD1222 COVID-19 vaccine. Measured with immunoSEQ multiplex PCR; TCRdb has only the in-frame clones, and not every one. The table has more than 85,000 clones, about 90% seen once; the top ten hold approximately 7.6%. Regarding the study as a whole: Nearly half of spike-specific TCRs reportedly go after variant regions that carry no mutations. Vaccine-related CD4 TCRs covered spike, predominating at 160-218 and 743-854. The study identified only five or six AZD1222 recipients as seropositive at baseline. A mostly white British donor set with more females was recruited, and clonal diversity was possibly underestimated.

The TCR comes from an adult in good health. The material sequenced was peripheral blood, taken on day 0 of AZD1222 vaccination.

The CDR3 loop is CASSYSSWQGGFTGELFF. For the CDR3, the DNA is TGTGCCAGCAGTTACTCATCGTGGCAGGGAGGATTCACCGGGGAGCTGTTTTTT. The chain carries TRBV6-2 or TRBV6-3 and TRBJ2-2; TRBD2 is a possible D gene (6 bases). The germline CDR1 and CDR2 sequences are MNHEY and SVGEGT. Trimming took 0 bases from V and 4 from J, leaving 18 bases between them. The CDR3 extends over 18 amino acids.